This passage covers 4 T cell receptor beta chains from one sample sequenced in a study of cytomegalovirus exposure and HLA in healthy donors. The PCR employed 60 Vbeta primers together with 13 Jbeta primers. Sequencing used immunoSEQ multiplex PCR; TCRdb keeps in-frame clones, though not all of them. The data show about 100,000 clones, with roughly 84% seen just once and 1.2% held by the top ten. The sequenced material came from PBMCs. Every receptor here comes from a woman under 30 in good health and CMV-seronegative.

CDR3 sequence: CASSVVGFGEKLFF. DNA for the CDR3: TGTGCCAGCAGCGTAGTCGGGTTTGGGGAAAAACTGTTTTTT. V usage is TRBV9 and J usage is TRBJ1-4, with no clear D. Germline lookup yields CDR1 SGDLS and CDR2 YYNGEE. Trimming left V 0 bases short and J 8 bases short, with 11 bases between. CDR3 size: 14 residues.

The V gene is TRBV4-3, the J gene TRBJ2-7; D is undetermined. Trimming stripped 1 base from V and 3 bases from J, with 7 bases between. Germline V lookup: CDR1 LGHNA, CDR2 YSLEER. CDR3 length: 13 amino acids. The CDR3 is CASSQARSYEQYF. CDR3 bases: TGCGCCAGCAGCCAAGCTCGCAGCTACGAGCAGTACTTC.

The chain is built from TRBV7-9 and TRBJ2-1; 14 nucleotides match TRBD2. Trimming cost V 4 bases and J 4 bases; bases outside gene matches: 0. Germline-derived CDR1 and CDR2 are SEHNR and FQNEAQ (reference sequence). The CDR3 has 15 amino acids. CDR3 sequence reads: CASSWTSGGYNEQFF. The CDR3 DNA reads TGTGCCAGCAGCTGGACTAGCGGGGGGTACAATGAGCAGTTCTTC.

This chain links TRBV6-1 with TRBJ2-3; 7 bases line up with TRBD1. Trimming removed 10 bases from V and 1 base from J; junction bases left unmatched: 5. The CDR3 is 13 residues long. Germline CDR1 and CDR2: MNHNS and SASEGT. For the CDR3, the DNA is TGTGCCACCCGAACAGGGGGCACAGATACGCAGTATTTT. Its protein is CATRTGGTDTQYF.